A selection of T cell receptor beta chains follows, all from one sample in a study of shared clonotypes between healthy human individuals. The protocol was immunoSEQ multiplex PCR, while the TCRdb copy is restricted to in-frame clones and leaves out a portion. The repertoire holds roughly 2 million clones, with nearly 97% as singletons. Sequencing was done on a sample of naive CD4+ T cells sorted from blood. These receptors came from a man younger than 35 in good health. Each CDR3 is given without its conserved first and last residue. The order of the fields is V gene, J gene, CDR3 length, CDR3 protein.

TRBV10-3	TRBJ2-3	14	AIRVSGGVSTDTQY
TRBV6-5	TRBJ2-7	14	ASSYSGTGKVAEQY
TRBV11-3	TRBJ1-1	12	ASSVTGGNTEAF
TRBV29-1	TRBJ1-1	14	SVYKTPGQGNTEAF
TRBV30	TRBJ1-3	17	AWSNPGVKGESLRNTIY
TRBV25-1	TRBJ1-6	12	ASSDIAYNSPLH
TRBV18	TRBJ1-3	14	ASSPLDTFSGNTIY
TRBV9	TRBJ2-1	11	ASSVGSVGEQF
TRBV5-6	TRBJ1-1	12	ASSFDRGGTEAF
TRBV2	TRBJ2-1	10	ASTVPYNEQF
TRBV30	TRBJ2-3	11	ASTTGATDTQY
TRBV5-1	TRBJ1-6	13	ASSLDLGGNSPLH
TRBV28	TRBJ1-1	13	ASRGGGGMDTEAF
TRBV7-8	TRBJ2-1	10	ASSSPSNEQF
TRBV7-9	TRBJ2-1	12	ASSHLISYNEQF
TRBV5-6	TRBJ2-3	13	ASSRDRGGTDTQY
TRBV7-2	TRBJ1-5	13	ASSPQSRNNQPQH
TRBV5-1	TRBJ1-4	13	ASSLERGSNEKLF
TRBV5-1	TRBJ2-1	11	ASSDSALNEQF
TRBV25-1	TRBJ2-2	12	ASSAPRETGELF
TRBV5-4	TRBJ1-4	12	ASSLMGRHEKLF
TRBV19	TRBJ2-3	12	ASRNRGSTDTQY
TRBV2	TRBJ1-2	11	ASTMDRERGYT
TRBV11-2	TRBJ2-7	12	ASSLDRGGSEQY
TRBV10-3	TRBJ2-3	13	AISESGDTTDTQY
TRBV5-4	TRBJ2-7	14	ASSSWALGSNNEQY
TRBV5-6	TRBJ1-2	15	ASSFVGWEQANYGYT
TRBV6-4	TRBJ1-2	10	ASSQGNYGYT
TRBV2	TRBJ2-2	12	ASSGQGGTGELF
TRBV9	TRBJ2-1	9	ASSVENEQF
TRBV5-1	TRBJ2-5	12	ASSPAGQEKTQY
TRBV5-1	TRBJ2-5	11	ASNSGAEETQY
TRBV5-8	TRBJ1-5	13	ASSSGQGASQPQH
TRBV5-1	TRBJ2-7	11	ASSLAGPHEQY
TRBV6-1	TRBJ1-5	12	ASQVGDSNQPQH
TRBV5-1	TRBJ2-1	12	ASSLAGSYNEQF
TRBV15	TRBJ1-1	11	ATSSYTGTVPF
TRBV28	TRBJ2-7	10	AIRQGVGEQY
TRBV7-2	TRBJ2-2	14	ASTQGGSGATGELF
TRBV6-5	TRBJ1-2	11	ATLTPGSGGYT
TRBV10-3	TRBJ2-1	9	AISDLEEQF
TRBV5-6	TRBJ1-2	12	ASSLGRAPTGYT
TRBV7-2	TRBJ2-7	11	ASSLSRGYEQY
TRBV4-3	TRBJ2-7	13	ASSTLSGFGSEQY
TRBV5-1	TRBJ1-3	12	ASSFETGGNTIY
TRBV11-2	TRBJ1-1	11	ASSSTGTTEAF
TRBV6-1	TRBJ1-2	13	ASSERTGGAVGYT
TRBV5-6	TRBJ1-4	13	ASSIRRGQREKLF
TRBV30	TRBJ2-3	15	AWSGVGTSGMGDTQY
TRBV5-4	TRBJ2-7	12	ASSLGLASDEQY
TRBV6-6	TRBJ1-1	12	ASSLRQGDTEAF
TRBV30	TRBJ2-1	12	AYRLGQKGNEQF
TRBV5-4	TRBJ1-4	12	ASSDTGPNEKLF
TRBV28	TRBJ1-1	12	ASSFGGAITEAF
TRBV7-2	TRBJ1-2	13	ASSTSGIKNYGYT
TRBV4-1	TRBJ1-5	15	ASSQVPGGKANQPQH
TRBV1	TRBJ2-5	15	TSSQGGANGVQETQY
TRBV4-1	TRBJ1-4	16	ASSQTLLTGQVREKLF
TRBV30	TRBJ1-1	11	AWSARGDTEAF
TRBV5-1	TRBJ2-5	15	ASSLGQDFPGVETQY